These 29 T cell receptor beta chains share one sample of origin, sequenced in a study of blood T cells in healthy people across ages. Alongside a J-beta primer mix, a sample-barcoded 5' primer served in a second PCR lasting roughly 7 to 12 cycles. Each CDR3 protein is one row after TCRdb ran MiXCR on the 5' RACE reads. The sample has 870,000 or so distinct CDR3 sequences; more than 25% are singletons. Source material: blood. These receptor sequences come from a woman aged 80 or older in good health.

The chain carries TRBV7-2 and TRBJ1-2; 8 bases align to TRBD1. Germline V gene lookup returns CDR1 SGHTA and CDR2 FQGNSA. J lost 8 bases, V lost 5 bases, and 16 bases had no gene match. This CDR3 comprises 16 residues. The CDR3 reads CASSPTSTRGLGGYTF. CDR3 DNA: TGTGCCAGCAGCCCAACATCCACCAGGGGGCTTGGGGGCTACACCTTC.

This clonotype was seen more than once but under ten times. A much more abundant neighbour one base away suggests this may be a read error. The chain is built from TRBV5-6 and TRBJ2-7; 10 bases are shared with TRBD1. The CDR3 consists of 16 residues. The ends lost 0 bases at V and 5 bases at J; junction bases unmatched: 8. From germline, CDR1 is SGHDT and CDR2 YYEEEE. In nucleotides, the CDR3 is TGTGCCAGCAGCTTGGTGCGGGGGACAGGGGAAAACGAGCAGTACTTC. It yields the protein CASSLVRGTGENEQYF.

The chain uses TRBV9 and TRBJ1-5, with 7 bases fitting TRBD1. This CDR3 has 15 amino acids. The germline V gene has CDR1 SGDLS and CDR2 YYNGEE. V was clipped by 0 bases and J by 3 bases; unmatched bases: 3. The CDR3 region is CASSVAGTVNQPQHF. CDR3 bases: TGTGCCAGCAGCGTAGCGGGGACAGTCAATCAGCCCCAGCATTTT.

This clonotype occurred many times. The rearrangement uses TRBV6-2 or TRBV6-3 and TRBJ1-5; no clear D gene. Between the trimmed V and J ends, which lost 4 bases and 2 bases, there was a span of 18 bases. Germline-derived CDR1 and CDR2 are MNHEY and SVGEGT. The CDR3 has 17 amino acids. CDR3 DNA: TGTGCCAGCAGTTCCCTTTCCTTACTGGGAGGCAATCAGCCCCAGCATTTT. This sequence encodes CASSSLSLLGGNQPQHF.

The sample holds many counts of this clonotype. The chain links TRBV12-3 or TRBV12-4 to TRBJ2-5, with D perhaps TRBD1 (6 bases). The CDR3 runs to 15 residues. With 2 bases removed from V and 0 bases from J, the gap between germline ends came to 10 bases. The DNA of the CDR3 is TGTGCCAGCAGTTTATCCCAGGGGTACCAAGAGACCCAGTACTTC. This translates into CASSLSQGYQETQYF.

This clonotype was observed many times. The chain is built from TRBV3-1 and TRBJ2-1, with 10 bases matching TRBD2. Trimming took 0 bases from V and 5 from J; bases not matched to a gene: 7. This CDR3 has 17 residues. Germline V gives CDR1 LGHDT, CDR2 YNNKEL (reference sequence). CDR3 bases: TGTGCCAGCAGCCAAGATCAGCTAGCGGGAGCAAACAATGAGCAGTTCTTC. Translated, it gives CASSQDQLAGANNEQFF.

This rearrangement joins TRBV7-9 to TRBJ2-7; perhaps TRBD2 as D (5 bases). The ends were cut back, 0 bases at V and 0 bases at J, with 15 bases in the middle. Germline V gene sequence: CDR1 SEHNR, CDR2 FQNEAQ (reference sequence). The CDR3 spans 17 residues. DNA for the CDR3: TGTGCCAGCAGCTTAGCTAGGGAGACAAGAGACTCCTACGAGCAGTACTTC. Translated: CASSLARETRDSYEQYF.

Here the CDR3 DNA reads TGTGCCAGCAGCTTAGGGGGGGCAGGTCCAAACTATGGCTACACCTTC. It is translated as CASSLGGAGPNYGYTF. This chain uses TRBV7-2 with TRBJ1-2; maybe TRBD1 (6 bases). The germline gives CDR1 SGHTA, CDR2 FQGNSA. This CDR3 comprises 16 residues. V dropped 1 base and J dropped 2 bases, with 14 bases sitting between them.

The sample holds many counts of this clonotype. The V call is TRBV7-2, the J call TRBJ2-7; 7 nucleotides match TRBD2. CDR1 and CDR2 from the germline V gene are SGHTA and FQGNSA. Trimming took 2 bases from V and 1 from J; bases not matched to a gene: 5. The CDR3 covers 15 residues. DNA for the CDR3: TGTGCCAGCAGCTTATTGGAAGCGGGGTCCTACGAGCAGTACTTC. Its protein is CASSLLEAGSYEQYF.

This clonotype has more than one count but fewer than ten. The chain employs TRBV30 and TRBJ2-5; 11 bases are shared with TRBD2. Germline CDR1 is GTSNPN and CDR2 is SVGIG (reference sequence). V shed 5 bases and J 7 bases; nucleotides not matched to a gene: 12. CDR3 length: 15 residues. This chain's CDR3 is CAWGGASGGSGTQYF. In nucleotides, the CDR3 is TGTGCCTGGGGAGGGGCTAGCGGGGGGTCAGGGACCCAGTACTTC.

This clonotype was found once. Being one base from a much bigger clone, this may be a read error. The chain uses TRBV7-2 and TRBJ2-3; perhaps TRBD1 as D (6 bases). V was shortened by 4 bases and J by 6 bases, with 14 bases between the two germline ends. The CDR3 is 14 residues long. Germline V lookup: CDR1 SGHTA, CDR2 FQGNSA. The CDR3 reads CASSSFSRGDTQYF. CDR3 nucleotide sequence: TGTGCCAGCAGCTCGTTCAGCAGGGGCGATACGCAGTATTTT.

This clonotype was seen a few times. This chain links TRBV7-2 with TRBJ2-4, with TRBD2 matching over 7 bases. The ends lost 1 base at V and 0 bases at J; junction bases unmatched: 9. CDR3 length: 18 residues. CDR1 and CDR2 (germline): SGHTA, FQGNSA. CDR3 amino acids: CASSLVPAGPLAKNIQYF. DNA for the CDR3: TGTGCCAGCAGCTTAGTGCCAGCGGGGCCTCTAGCCAAAAACATTCAGTACTTC.

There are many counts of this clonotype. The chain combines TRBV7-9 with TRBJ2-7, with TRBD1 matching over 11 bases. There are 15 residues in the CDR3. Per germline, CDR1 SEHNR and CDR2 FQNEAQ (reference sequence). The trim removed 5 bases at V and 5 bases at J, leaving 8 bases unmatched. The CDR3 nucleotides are TGTGCCAGCAGCCCAATCCGGGACAGGGGGAACGAGCAGTACTTC. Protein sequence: CASSPIRDRGNEQYF.

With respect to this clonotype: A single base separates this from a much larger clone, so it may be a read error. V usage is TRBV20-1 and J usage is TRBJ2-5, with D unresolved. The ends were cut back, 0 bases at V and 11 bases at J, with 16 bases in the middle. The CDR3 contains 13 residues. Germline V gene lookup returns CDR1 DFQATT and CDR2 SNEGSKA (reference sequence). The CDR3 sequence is CSARENSRNEQYF. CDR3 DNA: TGCAGTGCTAGAGAGAACAGCCGCAATGAGCAGTACTTC.

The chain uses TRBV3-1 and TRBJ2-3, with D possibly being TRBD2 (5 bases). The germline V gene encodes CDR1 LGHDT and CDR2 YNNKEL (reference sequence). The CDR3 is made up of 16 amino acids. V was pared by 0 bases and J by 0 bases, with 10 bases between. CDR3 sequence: CASSQDARTSTDTQYF. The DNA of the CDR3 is TGTGCCAGCAGCCAAGACGCTAGGACTAGCACAGATACGCAGTATTTT.

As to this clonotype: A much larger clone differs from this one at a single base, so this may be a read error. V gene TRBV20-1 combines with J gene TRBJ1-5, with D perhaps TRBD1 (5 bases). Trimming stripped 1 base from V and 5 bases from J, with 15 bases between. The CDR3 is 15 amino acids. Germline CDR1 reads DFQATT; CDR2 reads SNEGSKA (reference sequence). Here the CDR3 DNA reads TGCAGTGCTAGAGCCCGGGGCAGTGGGGATCAGCCCCAGCATTTT. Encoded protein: CSARARGSGDQPQHF.

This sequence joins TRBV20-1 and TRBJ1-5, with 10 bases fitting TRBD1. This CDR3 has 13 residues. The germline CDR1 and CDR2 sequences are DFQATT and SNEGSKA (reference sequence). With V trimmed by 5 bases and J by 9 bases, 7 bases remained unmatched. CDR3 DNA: TGCAGTGCTCAAGACAGGGGGCGGCCGCCCCAGCATTTT. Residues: CSAQDRGRPPQHF.

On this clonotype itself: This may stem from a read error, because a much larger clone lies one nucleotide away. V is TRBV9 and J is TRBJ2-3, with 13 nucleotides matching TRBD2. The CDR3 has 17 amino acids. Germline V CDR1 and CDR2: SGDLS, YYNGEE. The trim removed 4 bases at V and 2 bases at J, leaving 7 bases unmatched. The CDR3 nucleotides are TGTGCCAGCAGCCAGACGACTAGCGGGGGGACCACAGATACGCAGTATTTT. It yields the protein CASSQTTSGGTTDTQYF.

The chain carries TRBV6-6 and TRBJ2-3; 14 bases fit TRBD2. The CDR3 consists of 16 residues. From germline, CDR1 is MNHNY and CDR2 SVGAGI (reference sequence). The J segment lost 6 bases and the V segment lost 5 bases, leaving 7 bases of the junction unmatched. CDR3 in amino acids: CASSGTSGGSRDTQYF. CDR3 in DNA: TGTGCCAGCAGTGGGACTAGCGGGGGATCCCGGGATACGCAGTATTTT.

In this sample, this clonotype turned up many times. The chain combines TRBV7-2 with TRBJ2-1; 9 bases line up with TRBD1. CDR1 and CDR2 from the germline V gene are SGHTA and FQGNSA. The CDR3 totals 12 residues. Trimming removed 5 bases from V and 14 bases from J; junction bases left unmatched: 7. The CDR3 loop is CASSADRGKEFF. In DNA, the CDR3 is TGTGCCAGCAGCGCGGACAGGGGAAAGGAGTTCTTC.

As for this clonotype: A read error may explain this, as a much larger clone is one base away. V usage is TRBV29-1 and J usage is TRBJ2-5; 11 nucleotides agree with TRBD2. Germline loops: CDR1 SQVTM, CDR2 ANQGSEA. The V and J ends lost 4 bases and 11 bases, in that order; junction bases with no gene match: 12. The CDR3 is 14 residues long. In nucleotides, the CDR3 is TGCAGCGTTGTGAGTAGCGGGGGGGCCGGTGAGCAGTACTTC. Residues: CSVVSSGGAGEQYF.

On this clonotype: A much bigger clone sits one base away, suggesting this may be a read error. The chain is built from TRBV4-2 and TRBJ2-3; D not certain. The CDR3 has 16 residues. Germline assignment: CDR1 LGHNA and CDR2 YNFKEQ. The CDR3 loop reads CASSQGVWGTTDMQYF. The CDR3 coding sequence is TGTGCCAGCAGCCAAGGGGTATGGGGTACCACAGATATGCAGTATTTT.

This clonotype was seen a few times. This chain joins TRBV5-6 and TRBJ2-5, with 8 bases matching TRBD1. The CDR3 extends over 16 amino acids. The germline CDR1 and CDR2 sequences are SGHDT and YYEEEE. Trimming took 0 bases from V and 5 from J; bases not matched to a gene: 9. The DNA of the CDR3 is TGTGCCAGCAGCTTGGGGGACAGGTGGTGGTCGGAGACCCAGTACTTC. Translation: CASSLGDRWWSETQYF. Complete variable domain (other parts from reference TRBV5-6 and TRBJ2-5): DAGVTQSPTHLIKTRGQQVTLRCSPKSGHDTVSWYQQALGQGPQFIFQYYEEEERQRGNFPDRFSGHQFPNYSSELNVNALLLGDSALYLCASSLGDRWWSETQYFGPGTRLLVL.

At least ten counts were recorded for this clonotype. CDR3 coding DNA: TGTGCCAGCAGCCAACGCGTCCGGGTCTATCCCTACAATGAGCAGTTCTTC. This sequence encodes CASSQRVRVYPYNEQFF. The chain has TRBV13 and TRBJ2-1; D remains unclear. The CDR3 is 17 residues long. V shed 5 bases and J shed 2 bases, with 19 bases lying between them. Germline V gives CDR1 PRHDT, CDR2 FYEKMQ (reference sequence).

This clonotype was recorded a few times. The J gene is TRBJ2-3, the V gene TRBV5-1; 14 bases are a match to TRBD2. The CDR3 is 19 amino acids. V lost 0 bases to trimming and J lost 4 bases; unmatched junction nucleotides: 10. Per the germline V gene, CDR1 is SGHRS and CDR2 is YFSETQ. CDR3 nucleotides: TGCGCCAGCAGCTTGGGCCAGACCGGACTAGCGGGGGGCGCAGATACGCAGTATTTT. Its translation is CASSLGQTGLAGGADTQYF.

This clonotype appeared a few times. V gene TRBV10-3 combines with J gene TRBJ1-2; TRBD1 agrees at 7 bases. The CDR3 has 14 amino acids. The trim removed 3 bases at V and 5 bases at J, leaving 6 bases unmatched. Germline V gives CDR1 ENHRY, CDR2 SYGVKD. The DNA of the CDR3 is TGTGCCATCAGTGAAAGGGGGCAGCTTTATGGCTACACCTTC. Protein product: CAISERGQLYGYTF.

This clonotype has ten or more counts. The CDR3 reads CASSSSSGREQYF. CDR3 sequence (DNA): TGTGCCAGCTCCTCCTCCTCGGGGCGCGAGCAGTACTTC. The chain employs TRBV18 and TRBJ2-7, with D possibly being TRBD1 or TRBD2 (5 bases each). From germline, CDR1 is KGHSH and CDR2 LQKENI. CDR3 length: 13 residues. V shed 6 bases and J shed 6 bases, with 15 bases lying between them.

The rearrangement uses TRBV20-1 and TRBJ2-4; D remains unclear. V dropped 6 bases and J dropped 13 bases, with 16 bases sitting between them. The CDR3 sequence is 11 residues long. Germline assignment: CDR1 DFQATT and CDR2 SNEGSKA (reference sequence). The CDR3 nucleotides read TGCAGTGCAGCGATGGGGTTGGAGCAGTACTTC. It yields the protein CSAAMGLEQYF.

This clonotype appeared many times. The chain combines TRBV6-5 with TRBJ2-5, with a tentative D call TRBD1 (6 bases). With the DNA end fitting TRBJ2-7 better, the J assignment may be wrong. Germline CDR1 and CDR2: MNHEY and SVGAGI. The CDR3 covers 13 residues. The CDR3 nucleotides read TGTGCCAGCAAGCCGCAGGGGATCCGCGAGCAGTACTTC. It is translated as CASKPQGIREQYF.